This TCR beta chain was identified during a study of cytomegalovirus exposure and HLA in healthy donors. Trimming left V 1 base short and J 4 bases short, with 10 bases between. In germline, CDR1 is MGHRA, CDR2 YSYEKL. The CDR3 contains 14 residues. It was with 60 Vbeta and 13 Jbeta primers that the PCR ran. The repertoire was sequenced with immunoSEQ multiplex PCR; TCRdb's copy has only in-frame clones and lacks some. The table includes 120,000 or so clones, 77% detected once. Specimen: PBMCs. The receptor comes from a human donor in good health. V is TRBV4-1 and J is TRBJ1-2, with D hard to call. CDR3 coding DNA: TGCGCCAGCAGCCAAGCAGGATTTCTCTATGGCTACACCTTC. Protein: CASSQAGFLYGYTF.